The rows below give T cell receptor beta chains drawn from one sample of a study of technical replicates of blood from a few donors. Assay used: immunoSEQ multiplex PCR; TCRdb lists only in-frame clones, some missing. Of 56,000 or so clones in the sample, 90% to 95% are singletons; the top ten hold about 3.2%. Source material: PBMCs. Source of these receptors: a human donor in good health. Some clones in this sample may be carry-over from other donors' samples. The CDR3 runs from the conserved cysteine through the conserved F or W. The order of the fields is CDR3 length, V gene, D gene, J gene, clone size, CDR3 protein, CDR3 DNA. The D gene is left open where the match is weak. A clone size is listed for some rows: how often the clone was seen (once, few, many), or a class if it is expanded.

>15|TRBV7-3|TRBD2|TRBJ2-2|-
CASSPLTGGRGELFF
TGTGCCAGCAGCCCCCTGACAGGCGGGAGGGGGGAGCTGTTTTTT
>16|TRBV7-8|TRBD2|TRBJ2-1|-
CASSPILAGTYNEQFF
TGTGCCAGCAGCCCGATCCTAGCGGGGACATACAATGAGCAGTTCTTC
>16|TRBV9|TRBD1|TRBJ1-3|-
CASSLGQGLSGNTIYF
TGTGCCAGCAGCCTAGGACAGGGTCTCTCTGGAAACACCATATATTTT
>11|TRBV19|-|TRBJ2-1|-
CASSDSNEQFF
TGTGCCAGTAGTGACAGCAATGAGCAGTTCTTC
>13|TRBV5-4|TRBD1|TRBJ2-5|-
CASSPGQKETQYF
TGTGCCAGCAGCCCGGGACAGAAAGAGACCCAGTACTTC
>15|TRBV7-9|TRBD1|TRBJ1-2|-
CASSLLGQTLYGYTF
TGTGCCAGCAGCTTATTGGGACAGACCCTCTATGGCTACACCTTC
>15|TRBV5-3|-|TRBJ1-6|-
CARSWAGGGNSPLHF
TGTGCCAGAAGCTGGGCGGGGGGTGGGAATTCACCCCTCCACTTT
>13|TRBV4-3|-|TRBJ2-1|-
CASSPDSYNEQFF
TGCGCCAGCAGCCCGGACAGTTACAATGAGCAGTTCTTC
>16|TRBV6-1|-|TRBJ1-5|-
CASSETVYGSNQPQHF
TGTGCCAGCAGTGAGACAGTTTACGGGAGTAATCAGCCCCAGCATTTT
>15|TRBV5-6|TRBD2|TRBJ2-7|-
CASSLGSGGFYEQYF
TGTGCCAGCAGCTTGGGTAGCGGGGGATTTTACGAGCAGTACTTC
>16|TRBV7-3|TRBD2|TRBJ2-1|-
CASSRTGGGSYNEQFF
TGTGCCAGCAGCCGTACGGGCGGGGGCTCCTACAATGAGCAGTTCTTC
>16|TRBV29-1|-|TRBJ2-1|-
CSVDWRVRLRNNEQFF
TGCAGCGTTGATTGGCGTGTTAGACTACGGAACAATGAGCAGTTCTTC
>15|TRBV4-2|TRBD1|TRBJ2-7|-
CASSRGTGSSYEQYF
TGTGCCAGCAGCCGGGGGACAGGCAGCTCCTACGAGCAGTACTTC
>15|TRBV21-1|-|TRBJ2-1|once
CASGKLAGGYNEQFF
TGTGCCAGCGGGAAACTAGCGGGAGGGTACAATGAGCAGTTCTTC
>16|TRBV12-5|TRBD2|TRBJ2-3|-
CASGLGGASGGATQYF
TGTGCTAGTGGTTTGGGCGGGGCTAGCGGGGGGGCTACGCAGTATTTT
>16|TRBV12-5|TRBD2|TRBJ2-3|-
CASGPIAGGSTDTQYF
TGTGCTAGTGGACCCATAGCGGGGGGAAGCACAGATACGCAGTATTTT
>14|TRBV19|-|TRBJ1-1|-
CASMRSLLNTEAFF
TGTGCCAGTATGAGGTCCCTCTTGAACACTGAAGCTTTCTTT
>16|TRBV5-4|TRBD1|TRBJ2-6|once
CASSQGQGMGANVLTF
TGTGCCAGCAGCCAGGGACAGGGGATGGGGGCCAACGTCCTGACTTTC
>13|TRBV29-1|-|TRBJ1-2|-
CSVQRGQGYGYTF
TGCAGCGTTCAAAGGGGCCAAGGGTATGGCTACACCTTC